This T cell receptor (beta chain) was retrieved from a study of early T cells in non-severe SARS-CoV-2 infection. Study at large: The input, bulk RNA from unsorted whole blood, was sequenced, and chains were unpaired.

Individual cDNA molecules received unique molecular identifiers during library preparation. MiXCR, applied by TCRdb to the 5' RACE reads, yields one record per CDR3 protein. The sample lists 62,000 or so distinct CDR3 sequences, around 9.9% occurring once. The study's findings and limits: Comparison of clonotypes with VDJdb favored anti-spike CD8 responses while missing private and CD4 specificities.

J was trimmed by 1 base and V by 4 bases; bases with no gene match: 4. Germline-derived CDR1 and CDR2 are MDHEN and SYDVKM. This CDR3 is 15 amino acids long. Of note for this clonotype: What it binds is not known.

The chain is built from TRBV28 and TRBJ2-3, with 8 positions matching TRBD2. Sample: whole blood. The TCR originated in an adult who was a healthcare worker with PCR-confirmed SARS-CoV-2 infection or an uninfected control (not recorded which). CDR3 in amino acids: CASSSPAGGTDTQYF. DNA of the CDR3: TGTGCCAGCAGTTCCCCAGCGGGGGGCACAGATACGCAGTATTTT.